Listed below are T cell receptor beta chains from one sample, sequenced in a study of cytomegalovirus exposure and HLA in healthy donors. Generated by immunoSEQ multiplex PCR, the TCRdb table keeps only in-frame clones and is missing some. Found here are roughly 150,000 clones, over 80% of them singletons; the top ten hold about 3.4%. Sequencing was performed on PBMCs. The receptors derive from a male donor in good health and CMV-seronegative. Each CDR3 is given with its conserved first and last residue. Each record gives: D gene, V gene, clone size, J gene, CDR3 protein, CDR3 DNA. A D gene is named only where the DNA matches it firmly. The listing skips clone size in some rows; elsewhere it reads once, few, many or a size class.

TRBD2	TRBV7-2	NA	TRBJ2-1	CASSPTSAQSSFF	TGTGCCAGCAGTCCGACTAGCGCCCAGAGCTCGTTCTTC
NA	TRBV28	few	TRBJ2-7	CASSLPPRYEQYF	TGTGCCAGCAGTTTACCCCCCCGCTACGAGCAGTACTTC
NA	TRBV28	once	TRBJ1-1	CASSLPGRTEAFF	TGTGCCAGCAGTTTACCGGGGAGGACTGAAGCTTTCTTT
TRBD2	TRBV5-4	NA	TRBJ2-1	CASSTKAGAYNEQFF	TGTGCCAGCAGTACCAAAGCGGGAGCCTACAATGAGCAGTTCTTC
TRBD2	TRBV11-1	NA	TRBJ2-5	CASSILAGQETQYF	TGTGCCAGCAGCATACTAGCGGGGCAAGAGACCCAGTACTTC
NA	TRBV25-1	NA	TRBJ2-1	CASNPSTGGGAYNEQFF	TGTGCCAGCAATCCGTCCACAGGGGGGGGTGCCTACAATGAGCAGTTCTTC
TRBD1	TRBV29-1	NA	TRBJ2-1	CSIREQQGDDEQFF	TGCAGCATTCGGGAACAACAGGGGGACGATGAGCAGTTCTTC
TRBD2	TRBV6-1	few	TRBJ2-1	CASSVERGIYNEQFF	TGTGCCAGCAGTGTCGAGCGGGGGATCTACAATGAGCAGTTCTTC
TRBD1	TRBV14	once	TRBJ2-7	CASSRGQDEQYF	TGTGCCAGCAGCCGAGGACAGGACGAGCAGTACTTC
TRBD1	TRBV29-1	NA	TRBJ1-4	CSVLTGSNEKLFF	TGCAGCGTGCTGACAGGGTCTAATGAAAAACTGTTTTTT
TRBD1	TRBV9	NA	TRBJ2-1	CASSVLPTGTGSYNEQFF	TGTGCCAGCAGCGTTCTACCTACCGGGACAGGCTCCTACAATGAGCAGTTCTTC
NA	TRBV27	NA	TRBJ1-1	CASSFAVETEAFF	TGTGCCAGCAGTTTCGCCGTCGAGACTGAAGCTTTCTTT
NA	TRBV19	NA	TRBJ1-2	CASSPGRRKNGYTF	TGTGCCAGTAGCCCAGGGAGGAGGAAAAATGGCTACACCTTC
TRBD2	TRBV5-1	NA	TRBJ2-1	CASSLGGSGRASSYNEQFF	TGCGCCAGCAGCTTGGGCGGTAGCGGGAGGGCGAGCTCCTACAATGAGCAGTTCTTC
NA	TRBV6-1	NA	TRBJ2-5	CASSAIGGRETQYF	TGTGCCAGCAGTGCCATAGGAGGCCGGGAGACCCAGTACTTC
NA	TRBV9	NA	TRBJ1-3	CASSVARVGNTIYF	TGTGCCAGCAGCGTAGCCCGGGTCGGAAACACCATATATTTT
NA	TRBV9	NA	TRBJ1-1	CASSASTGLNTEAFF	TGTGCCAGCAGCGCTTCCACAGGACTGAACACTGAAGCTTTCTTT
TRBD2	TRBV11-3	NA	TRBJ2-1	CASSQTSGSSYNEQFF	TGTGCCAGCAGCCAGACTAGCGGTAGCTCCTACAATGAGCAGTTCTTC
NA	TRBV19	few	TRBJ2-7	CASSIAFFGYEQYF	TGTGCCAGTAGTATAGCTTTCTTCGGCTACGAGCAGTACTTC
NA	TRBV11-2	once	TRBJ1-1	CASSLSTGRSTEAFF	TGTGCCAGCAGCTTAAGTACAGGGAGATCTACTGAAGCTTTCTTT
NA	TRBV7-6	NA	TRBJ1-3	CASRGSGNTIYF	TGTGCCAGCCGGGGTTCTGGAAACACCATATATTTT
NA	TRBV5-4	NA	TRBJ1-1	CASSSTENTEAFF	TGTGCCAGCAGCTCCACAGAGAACACTGAAGCTTTCTTT
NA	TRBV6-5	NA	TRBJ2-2	CASSYIRGRGSGELFF	TGTGCCAGCAGTTACATCCGTGGCAGGGGTTCCGGGGAGCTGTTTTTT
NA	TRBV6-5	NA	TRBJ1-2	CASSYSIEPSHGYTF	TGTGCCAGCAGTTACTCGATCGAGCCTTCGCATGGCTACACCTTC
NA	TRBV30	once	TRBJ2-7	CAWTLGLNYEQYF	TGTGCCTGGACCCTGGGGCTAAACTACGAGCAGTACTTC
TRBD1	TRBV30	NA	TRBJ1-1	CAWSPRTGLRTEAFF	TGTGCCTGGAGTCCCCGGACAGGACTTCGAACTGAAGCTTTCTTT
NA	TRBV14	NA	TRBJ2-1	CASSSLRETQQFF	TGTGCCAGCAGCTCGCTACGGGAGACGCAGCAGTTCTTC
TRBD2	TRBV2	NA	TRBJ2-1	CASSRTSGSVNNEQFF	TGTGCCAGCAGTCGGACTAGCGGGAGTGTTAACAATGAGCAGTTCTTC
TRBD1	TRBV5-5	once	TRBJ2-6	CASSLGQGAPGANVLTF	TGTGCCAGCAGCTTGGGACAGGGGGCGCCTGGGGCCAACGTCCTGACTTTC
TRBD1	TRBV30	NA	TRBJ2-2	CAWSGTGYAGELFF	TGTGCCTGGTCCGGGACAGGGTACGCCGGGGAGCTGTTTTTT
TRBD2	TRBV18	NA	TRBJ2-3	CASSPGTTRTDTQYF	TGTGCCAGCTCACCAGGGACTACCCGCACAGATACGCAGTATTTT
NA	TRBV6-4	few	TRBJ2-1	CASSDGAGHNEQFF	TGTGCCAGCAGTGATGGAGCGGGCCACAATGAGCAGTTCTTC
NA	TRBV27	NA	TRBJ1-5	CASSSLKENQPQHF	TGTGCCAGCAGTTCCTTAAAAGAGAATCAGCCCCAGCATTTT
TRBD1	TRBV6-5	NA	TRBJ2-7	CASSYQMTGPYEQYF	TGTGCCAGCAGTTACCAAATGACAGGGCCCTACGAGCAGTACTTC
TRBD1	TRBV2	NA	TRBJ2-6	CAKEQGFSGANVLTF	TGTGCCAAGGAACAGGGGTTCTCTGGGGCCAACGTCCTGACTTTC
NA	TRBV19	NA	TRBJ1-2	CASSKNRQDPANYGYTF	TGTGCCAGTAGTAAAAACCGACAGGACCCAGCTAACTATGGCTACACCTTC
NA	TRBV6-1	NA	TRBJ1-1	CASSEMWQNTEAFF	TGTGCCAGCAGTGAAATGTGGCAGAACACTGAAGCTTTCTTT
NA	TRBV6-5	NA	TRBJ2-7	CASRRTGTYEQYF	TGTGCCAGCAGGCGTACGGGTACCTACGAGCAGTACTTC
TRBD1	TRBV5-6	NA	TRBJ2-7	CASSFGTGYLEQYF	TGTGCCAGCAGCTTCGGGACAGGGTATCTAGAGCAGTACTTC
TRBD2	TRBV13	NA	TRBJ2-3	CASSPTTSGGTDTQYF	TGTGCCAGCAGCCCGACGACTAGCGGGGGCACAGATACGCAGTATTTT
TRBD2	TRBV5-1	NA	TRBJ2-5	CASSPRQGAGETQYF	TGCGCCAGCAGCCCACGCCAGGGAGCGGGGGAGACCCAGTACTTC
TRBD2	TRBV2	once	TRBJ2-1	CASRPLAGSYNEQFF	TGTGCCAGCAGGCCCCTAGCGGGCTCCTACAATGAGCAGTTCTTC
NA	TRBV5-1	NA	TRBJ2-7	CASSLAQGLSYEQYF	TGCGCCAGCAGCTTGGCCCAGGGCCTCTCCTACGAGCAGTACTTC
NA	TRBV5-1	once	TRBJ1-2	CATYGGSSNYGYTF	TGCGCCACCTATGGGGGGAGCTCTAACTATGGCTACACCTTC
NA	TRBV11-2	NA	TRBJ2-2	CASSLRGTGELFF	TGTGCCAGCAGCTTAAGAGGCACCGGGGAGCTGTTTTTT
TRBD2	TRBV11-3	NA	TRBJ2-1	CASSLSFGGGMDNEQFF	TGTGCCAGCAGCTTAAGCTTTGGCGGGGGGATGGACAATGAGCAGTTCTTC
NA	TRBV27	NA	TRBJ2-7	CASSWTPGGEQYF	TGTGCCAGCAGTTGGACACCGGGTGGCGAGCAGTACTTC
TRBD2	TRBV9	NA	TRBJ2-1	CASSARPLAGGPGEQFF	TGTGCCAGCAGCGCAAGACCACTAGCGGGAGGCCCGGGCGAGCAGTTCTTC
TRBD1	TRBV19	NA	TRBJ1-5	CASSSDRGSNQPQHF	TGTGCCAGTAGTTCAGACAGGGGGAGCAATCAGCCCCAGCATTTT
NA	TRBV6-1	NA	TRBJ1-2	CASTGSLKRGYTF	TGTGCCAGCACAGGATCGCTCAAGAGAGGCTACACCTTC
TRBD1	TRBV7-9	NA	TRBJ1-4	CASSKNGQEGEKLFF	TGTGCCAGCAGCAAAAACGGACAGGAGGGGGAAAAACTGTTTTTT
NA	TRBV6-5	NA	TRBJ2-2	CASSPRTGELFF	TGTGCCAGCAGTCCCCGCACCGGGGAGCTGTTTTTT
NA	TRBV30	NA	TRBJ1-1	CAWSKTGITEAFF	TGTGCCTGGAGTAAAACAGGGATCACTGAAGCTTTCTTT
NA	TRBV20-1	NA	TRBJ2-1	CSAGGTNEQFF	TGCAGTGCTGGGGGGACTAATGAGCAGTTCTTC
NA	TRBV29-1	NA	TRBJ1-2	CSVRWGGGYGYTF	TGCAGCGTTCGATGGGGCGGGGGCTATGGCTACACCTTC
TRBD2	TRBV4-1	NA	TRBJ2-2	CASSQGSSGGAIGELFF	TGCGCCAGCAGCCAGGGTTCTAGCGGGGGGGCGATCGGGGAGCTGTTTTTT
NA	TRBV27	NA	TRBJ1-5	CASRFRGYSNQPQHF	TGTGCCAGCAGATTCAGGGGATATAGCAATCAGCCCCAGCATTTT